One and the same sample provided the 9 T cell receptor beta chains below, sequenced in a study of OX40 agonist ivuxolimab in advanced cancers. Repertoires were generated with immunoSEQ multiplex PCR, while TCRdb's copy carries only in-frame clones and drops some. There are about 60,000 clones in the sample; roughly 86% occur only once, and around 1% lies in the top ten. The sample here was CD4+ or CD8+ T cells sorted from blood, taken in a trial of the OX40 agonist ivuxolimab. These receptors all stem from an adult with an advanced solid tumor such as melanoma, head and neck, liver or kidney cancer.

The rearrangement joins TRBV7-6 to TRBJ2-3, with 8 bases matching TRBD2. This CDR3 is 17 amino acids long. Unmatched junction bases numbered 8, after V lost 1 base and J lost 2 bases. The germline CDR1 and CDR2 sequences are SGHVS and FNYEAQ. CDR3 DNA: TGTGCCAGCAGCTTAGGGGGATGGCGGGGGGACACAGATACGCAGTATTTT. Its translation: CASSLGGWRGDTDTQYF.

V is TRBV6-1 and J is TRBJ2-1; 10 bases agree with TRBD2. CDR1 is MNHNS, CDR2 SASEGT, per germline. After removal of 5 bases from V and 5 bases from J, the junction contained 6 bases not matched to a gene. The CDR3 consists of 15 residues. The CDR3 sequence is CASSSRTSGHNEQFF. CDR3 coding DNA: TGTGCCAGCAGTTCCCGGACTAGCGGCCACAATGAGCAGTTCTTC.

The chain couples TRBV2 to TRBJ2-7; no firm D call. This CDR3 is 13 amino acids long. Trimming removed 4 bases from V and 5 bases from J, with 12 bases in between. Germline V CDR1 and CDR2: SNHLY, FYNNEI. CDR3 bases: TGTGCCAGCAGTGGTTTGACCCCGCACGAGCAGTACTTC. It specifies CASSGLTPHEQYF.

This clone was detected only a few times. The V gene is TRBV6-1, the J gene TRBJ2-3; 10 positions agree with TRBD2. Germline assignment: CDR1 MNHNS and CDR2 SASEGT. The junction had 5 bases not matched to a gene; V was cut back by 4 bases and J by 4 bases. The CDR3 loop spans 15 amino acids. CDR3 amino acids: CASSGAGGGADTQYF. The CDR3 region has the DNA TGTGCCAGCAGTGGAGCGGGAGGGGGGGCAGATACGCAGTATTTT.

In its sample, this clone was seen a few times. For the CDR3, the DNA is TGTGCCAGCAGCTTGGTTAGGGGAGAGACCCAGTACTTC. It is translated as CASSLVRGETQYF. This chain links TRBV5-6 with TRBJ2-5, with D possibly TRBD1 on 5 matching bases. Germline CDR1 and CDR2: SGHDT and YYEEEE. The CDR3 is made up of 13 amino acids. V was trimmed by 0 bases and J by 4 bases, leaving 7 bases between them.

The chain joins TRBV4-3 to TRBJ1-2; D is uncertain. The ends were cut back, 6 bases at V and 4 bases at J, with 12 bases in the middle. CDR1 and CDR2 from the germline V gene are LGHNA and YSLEER. This CDR3 region has 13 residues. The DNA for the CDR3 is TGCGCCAGCAGTCTGGACCGCCGCTATGGCTACACCTTC. This codes for CASSLDRRYGYTF.

The chain employs TRBV6-5 and TRBJ2-2; 7 bases map to TRBD2. Germline CDR1 and CDR2: MNHEY and SVGAGI. The CDR3 length is 15 residues. The V and J ends lost 5 bases and 6 bases, in that order; junction bases with no gene match: 9. CDR3 sequence: CASSQSRGRAGELFF. CDR3 DNA: TGTGCCAGCAGTCAGTCCCGAGGGAGGGCCGGGGAGCTGTTTTTT.

The CDR3 bases are TGCGCCAGCAGCTTCGGACTACCGGGTAACTACGAGCAGTACTTC. It translates to CASSFGLPGNYEQYF. The chain joins TRBV5-1 to TRBJ2-7; tentatively, D is TRBD2 (6 bases). Germline values: CDR1 SGHRS, CDR2 YFSETQ. V lost 2 bases and J 3 bases, leaving 15 bases between the germline ends. This CDR3 is 15 amino acids long.

The V and J genes are TRBV2 and TRBJ1-2, with 8 bases identical to TRBD1. Germline values: CDR1 SNHLY, CDR2 FYNNEI. V was pared by 2 bases and J by 8 bases, with 10 bases of the junction left unmatched. There are 15 residues in the CDR3. The DNA for the CDR3 is TGTGCCAGCAGTGAAACGACAGGGGCAAGGGTGGGCTACACCTTC. It is translated as CASSETTGARVGYTF.